This is a list of T cell receptor beta chains from one sample in a study of blood T cell repertoires in COVID-19. The repertoire was sequenced with immunoSEQ multiplex PCR; TCRdb's copy has only in-frame clones and lacks some. The sample consists of just over 60,000 clones, 70% to 85% of them appearing once. Source material: peripheral blood. The receptors here all came from a woman older than 75 with active or convalescent COVID-19. Each CDR3 is given without its conserved first and last residue.

v_call: TRBV3-1/TRBV3-2; cdr3_aa: ASGARYNSPLH
v_call: TRBV25-1; cdr3_aa: ASSTPGGLGYGYT
v_call: TRBV11-2; cdr3_aa: ASSRRGQGNTEAF
v_call: TRBV4-1; cdr3_aa: ASSQGSQLAGQETQY
v_call: TRBV5-6; cdr3_aa: ASSFGTGTGNTEAF
v_call: TRBV9; cdr3_aa: ASSYTANTEAF
v_call: TRBV9; cdr3_aa: ASSVELDTEAF
v_call: TRBV5-1; cdr3_aa: ASRDIRGRETQY
v_call: TRBV4-1; cdr3_aa: ASSHFRPRGNSDGYT
v_call: TRBV7-9; cdr3_aa: ASSYANEKLF
v_call: TRBV12-3/TRBV12-4; cdr3_aa: ASSHHLSYEQY
v_call: TRBV30; cdr3_aa: AWSGEGGRQY
v_call: TRBV9; cdr3_aa: ASSFRDRGEQY
v_call: TRBV7-6; cdr3_aa: ASTLSGATTDTQY
v_call: TRBV19; cdr3_aa: ASTLGQGNYQPQH